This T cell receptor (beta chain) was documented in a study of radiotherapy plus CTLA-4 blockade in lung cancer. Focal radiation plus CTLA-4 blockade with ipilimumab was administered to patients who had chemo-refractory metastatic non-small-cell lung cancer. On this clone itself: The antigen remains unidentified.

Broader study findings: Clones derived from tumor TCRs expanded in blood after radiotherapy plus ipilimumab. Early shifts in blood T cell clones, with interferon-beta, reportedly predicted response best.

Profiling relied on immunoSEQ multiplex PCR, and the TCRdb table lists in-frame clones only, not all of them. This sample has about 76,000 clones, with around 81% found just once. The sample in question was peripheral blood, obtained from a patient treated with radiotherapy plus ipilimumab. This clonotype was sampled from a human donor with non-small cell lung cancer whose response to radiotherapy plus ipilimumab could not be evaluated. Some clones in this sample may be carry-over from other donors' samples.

The DNA for the CDR3 is TGCAGCGCCGGGACAGGGGATCCAGGCGAGCAGTACTTC. As protein: CSAGTGDPGEQYF. This chain joins TRBV29-1 and TRBJ2-7; 10 bases agree with TRBD1. Germline V gives CDR1 SQVTM, CDR2 ANQGSEA. The CDR3 contains 13 residues. Losses at the gene ends were 7 bases for V and 6 bases for J; bases not matched to a gene: 9.